Sequencing of this T cell receptor beta chain was carried out in a study of blood T cell repertoires in COVID-19. Study background: The United States, Italy and Spain provided the acute and convalescent COVID-19 samples. T cells, B-cell-depleted T cells, or PBMCs provided the cDNA or gDNA that served as material.

In the source study's methods: Nucleated cell number was recorded as an estimate derived from reference gene primer amplification. TCRdb keeps only in-frame clones here, not all; method: immunoSEQ multiplex PCR. The V and J calls and clone size come from that table; D and trimming were worked out from the DNA. The sample carries 30,000 to 40,000 clones, about 86% recorded once. Trimming removed 3 bases from V and 7 bases from J; junction bases left unmatched: 9. The CDR3 spans 14 residues. Per germline, CDR1 SGDLS and CDR2 YYNGEE. The sequenced material came from peripheral blood. The sequence was obtained from a woman at least 80 years old with active or convalescent COVID-19. The chain couples TRBV9 to TRBJ1-2; 7 positions match TRBD1. As DNA, the CDR3 is TGTGCCAGCAGCGCCAATACAGGGGTTGGTGGCTACACCTTC. It is translated as CASSANTGVGGYTF.